A selection of T cell receptor beta chains follows, all from one sample in a study of T cell clones after liver transplantation. TCRdb's copy holds only in-frame clones and misses some; the assay was immunoSEQ multiplex PCR. The table includes 20,000 to 25,000 clones, 75% to 80% detected once. This material consisted of CD8+ T cells from blood, taken 54 months after liver transplant. These receptors were collected from a human patient who received a liver transplant. Some T cells could come from the graft donor. Each CDR3 is given without its conserved first and last residue. Clone size is not always given. Where it is, it says once, few, many or a class for expanded clones.

>.|12|TRBV4-2|TRBJ1-5
ASSQDTSNQPQH
>.|11|TRBV10-2|TRBJ1-1
ASSAGKNTEAF
>.|10|TRBV7-9|TRBJ1-2
ASSPPGYGYT
>.|10|TRBV28|TRBJ2-7
ASSRPRAEQY
>.|14|TRBV27|TRBJ2-1
ASSPRTGAPGNEQF
>.|10|TRBV10-2|TRBJ2-7
ASSQGSYEQY
>few|14|TRBV2|TRBJ1-6
ASSDTQGVHNSPLH
>.|13|TRBV7-6|TRBJ2-7
ASSSDRENTYEQY
>.|11|TRBV15|TRBJ1-2
ATSTGQNYGYT
>.|13|TRBV15|TRBJ1-3
ATTQTGFSGNTIY
>.|10|TRBV27|TRBJ1-1
ASRDTGGEAF
>once|12|TRBV30|TRBJ1-4
ACAETPRGEKLF
>once|14|TRBV28|TRBJ2-6
ASSLPLDSGANVLT
>.|12|TRBV19|TRBJ1-5
AVSDRVSNQPQH
>.|11|TRBV28|TRBJ2-7
ASSPTDGYEQY
>.|13|TRBV28|TRBJ2-1
ASSLLRGGDNEQF
>.|12|TRBV6-5|TRBJ1-1
ASRVSQYNTEAF
>.|11|TRBV27|TRBJ2-7
ASSFQGAYEQY
>few|10|TRBV7-6|TRBJ2-1
ASSLTYNEQF
>.|15|TRBV5-5|TRBJ1-6
ASSLYPESSYNSPLH
>.|11|TRBV6-5|TRBJ2-3
ASSFGGPDTQY
>few|14|TRBV10-3|TRBJ2-1
AISEPSGDLYNEQF
>.|12|TRBV30|TRBJ2-7
AWSKGTERNEQY
>.|10|TRBV5-6|TRBJ1-1
ASSKITAEAF
>.|13|TRBV15|TRBJ1-6
ATSRDGQGNSPLH
>.|12|TRBV2|TRBJ1-1
ASSESGYPTEAF
>.|12|TRBV9|TRBJ1-1
ASSVARGGTEAF
>.|12|TRBV7-9|TRBJ1-2
ASSLVQDPSSYT
>.|13|TRBV9|TRBJ2-7
ASSPSIGQVYEQY
>.|11|TRBV4-1|TRBJ1-2
ASSQVANYGYT
>.|10|TRBV27|TRBJ2-1
ASIGGPNEQF
>.|13|TRBV9|TRBJ1-4
ASSYRTETNEKLF
>.|15|TRBV10-2|TRBJ2-3
ASSGLAGGLMTDTQY